The rows below give T cell receptor beta chains drawn from one sample of a study of CD8+CD57+ T cells in acquired aplastic anemia. MiXCR, run by TCRdb on the reads, gives a single entry per CDR3 protein. The sample consists of around 290,000 distinct CDR3 sequences, approximately 58% of them appearing once. Sequenced material: sorted CD4+, CD8+, or CD8+CD57+ T cells (not recorded which) from PBMCs. These receptors came from a human donor with aplastic anemia. CDR3s leave out the opening cysteine and the closing phenylalanine or tryptophan. Clone size is stated in some rows and not others, as once, few, many or a class when expanded.

size,V,CDR3
.,TRBV15,ATSGGTSGYNEQF
.,TRBV10-2,ASSDGLTGPSGYT
.,TRBV5-1,ASSWAPSGGASETQY
.,TRBV19,AGSPRDIWQETQY
many,TRBV7-2,ASSLGGTGHPNVLT
.,TRBV9,ASSVGGTGVEQY
many,TRBV6-5,ASSTTDRGRTGELF
.,TRBV5-6,ASSFGQDSNQPQH
.,TRBV3-1,ASSQERRSSYNSPLH
many,TRBV13,ASSLKLNTEAF
.,TRBV20-1,SASGGLAGLDTQY
once,TRBV24-1,ATSGQGLGYT
many,TRBV3-1,ASSQFGTLGAF
many,TRBV5-1,ASSIGSSGRIYEQY
.,TRBV7-6,ASSPLASGRTYEQY
once,TRBV6-1,ASTYGPNPEQY
.,TRBV7-8,ASSLLGGTHTEAF
.,TRBV5-6,ASSLGSGTSSEQY
.,TRBV7-9,ASSYEGQGDTEAF
.,TRBV7-3,ASSQSGGGGELF
.,TRBV10-1,ASTPNRGNEQY
.,TRBV25-1,ASSWEGRTEAF
.,TRBV29-1,SVEDRKPPGSGPYGYT
.,TRBV7-6,ASSPTSGGRQETQY
few,TRBV7-2,ASTRRAGGPYEQY
.,TRBV20-1,SARLSVRRLGANEQF
.,TRBV19,ASSRLAGGGYNEQY
.,TRBV5-4,ASSPGVQETQY
.,TRBV24-1,ATSTSGGSYNEQF
many,TRBV6-1,ASREYSNQPQH
.,TRBV20-1,SARVQGGRGLAGDEQY
.,TRBV7-7,ASSAALNTEAF
many,TRBV5-8,ASSLYGGSGTGELF
.,TRBV20-1,SAFGRGPYGYT
many,TRBV20-1,SARDVQGMNTIY
.,TRBV19,ASNPDRGSTYEQY
.,TRBV11-2,ASSLGGTVEGPQH
.,TRBV24-1,ATSRPAERGQGEQF
.,TRBV10-1,ASSQAYQETQY
.,TRBV4-1,ASSQEPNYNEQF
.,TRBV20-1,SARLGNEQF
.,TRBV9,ASSQTGAKKEAF
few,TRBV24-1,ATSESANQETQY
once,TRBV20-1,SARDPSGNGETQY
many,TRBV19,ASSISGLTEAF
.,TRBV19,ASSAGDRSTEAF
many,TRBV25-1,ASSESGPIIQETQY
many,TRBV14,ASSTDRGYGYT
.,TRBV2,ASRGQGKAGELF
.,TRBV7-9,ASMKGQNQPQH
few,TRBV7-2,ASSPRPGLAVYEQY
many,TRBV20-1,SARDQGRFNQPQH
.,TRBV7-3,ASSLYAPVGVYEQY
.,TRBV12-3/TRBV12-4,ASLLAGGLSHGTQY
few,TRBV7-3,ASSLSRDRTDTQY